This TCR beta chain stems from a study of T cells after yellow fever vaccination. From germline, CDR1 is MGHRA and CDR2 YSYEKL. V dropped 1 base and J dropped 5; count of bases not matched to a gene: 5. The CDR3 has 16 amino acids. A process of 5'RACE template switching, which added a universal primer site and UMIs, was used to make TCR cDNA. Each CDR3 protein is one row after TCRdb ran MiXCR on the 5' RACE reads. This sample has 350,000 to 550,000 distinct CDR3 sequences, with 18% found just once. Sequencing was performed on PBMCs, taken before the yellow fever booster vaccination. This receptor was taken from a man younger than 35 who received the YFV17D yellow fever vaccine. The chain has TRBV4-1 and TRBJ2-2; 9 nucleotides align to TRBD2. CDR3 nucleotide sequence: TGCGCCAGCAGCCAAGCTCTAGCGGGGTTTACCGGGGAGCTGTTTTTT. This codes for CASSQALAGFTGELFF.